The T cell receptor beta chain described here comes from a study of blood T cell repertoires in COVID-19. Overall study: COVID-19 samples collected from the United States, Italy and Spain covered acute and convalescent phases. Sources were T cells, B-cell-depleted T cells, or PBMCs; the material itself was cDNA or gDNA.

Original analysis: Estimated nucleated cell counts came from reference gene primer amplification. Sequenced by immunoSEQ multiplex PCR; TCRdb stores in-frame clones only, minus some. For V, J and clone size, that table is used; D and trimming come from the DNA. The repertoire holds 60,000 to 80,000 clones, with over 75% as singletons. The length of the CDR3 is 12 residues. V lost 6 bases and J 2 bases, leaving 7 bases between the germline ends. This chain joins TRBV12-3 or TRBV12-4 and TRBJ1-2; D remains ambiguous. Sequencing used peripheral blood. This TCR was sampled from a human donor in a cohort sampled during active COVID-19. The CDR3 is CASRQLNYGYTF. DNA for the CDR3: TGTGCCAGCAGACAGCTCAACTATGGCTACACCTTC.